One sample yielded the 29 T cell receptor beta chains listed below, sequenced in a study of beta chain features in type 1 diabetes. Of the isolated RNA, all was reverse transcribed, and so the sequenced material was expressed TCRB transcripts. Using immunoSEQ multiplex PCR, the repertoire was profiled, and TCRdb retains in-frame clones only, with some absent. Of 900,000 or so clones in the sample, about a sixth were seen once. Material: naive CD4+ T cells from blood. These receptors all stem from a woman between 18 and 29 years old in good health.

The J gene is TRBJ2-7, the V gene TRBV27; the D is unclear. Trimming shortened V by 6 bases and J by 7 bases, and 16 bases separated the two germline ends. Per germline, CDR1 MNHEY and CDR2 SMNVEV (reference sequence). The CDR3 has 13 amino acids. For the CDR3, the DNA is TGTGCCAGCAGATCTGTTGCGTTTGGAGAGCAGTACTTC. Protein: CASRSVAFGEQYF.

This clone was observed a handful of times. This chain connects TRBV27 to TRBJ2-7; D remains ambiguous. Germline CDR1 MNHEY, CDR2 SMNVEV (reference sequence). CDR3 length: 13 residues. V was cut by 6 bases and J by 7 bases, with 16 bases left in between. The CDR3 coding sequence is TGTGCCAGCAGACAAAACCATTACGGAGAGCAGTACTTC. It is translated as CASRQNHYGEQYF.

In its sample, this clone was seen a few times. CDR3 DNA sequence: TGCGCCAGCAGCTCCCAGGGGGCGGGAGCGGGCAATGAGCAGTTCTTC. It is translated as CASSSQGAGAGNEQFF. V gene TRBV5-1 combines with J gene TRBJ2-1; tentatively, D is TRBD1 (8 bases). Trimming pared 3 bases from V and 6 bases from J, leaving 19 bases between. Per the germline V gene, CDR1 is SGHRS and CDR2 is YFSETQ. The CDR3 runs 16 residues. Full variable domain (remainder filled in from reference TRBV5-1 and TRBJ2-1): KAGVTQTPRYLIKTRGQQVTLSCSPISGHRSVSWYQQTPGQGLQFLFEYFSETQRNKGNFPGRFSGRQFSNSRSEMNVSTLELGDSALYLCASSSQGAGAGNEQFFGPGTRLTVL.

This chain uses TRBV7-2 with TRBJ1-5; D perhaps matches TRBD1 (5 bases). This CDR3 region has 13 residues. Germline lookup yields CDR1 SGHTA and CDR2 FQGNSA. The V gene lost 1 base and the J gene lost 12 bases, with 13 bases spanning the gap. The CDR3 coding sequence is TGTGCCAGCAGCTTAGGGCCTAAGAGGGGCCAGCATTTT. This codes for CASSLGPKRGQHF.

This clone was detected a few times. The genes are TRBV5-8 and TRBJ2-5; the D call may be TRBD1 or TRBD2 (6 bases each). Trimming left V 0 bases short and J 0 bases short, with 18 bases between. The CDR3 spans 18 residues. The germline gives CDR1 SGHTS, CDR2 YDEGEE. CDR3 region: CASSLVAGTRGYQETQYF. In DNA form, the CDR3 reads TGTGCCAGCAGCTTGGTGGCCGGGACACGGGGGTACCAAGAGACCCAGTACTTC.

In its sample, this clone was seen a few times. The CDR3 DNA sequence: TGTGCCAGTAGTATAGGACTAGGTATCTCAGATACGCAGTATTTT. Its protein product is CASSIGLGISDTQYF. The rearrangement joins TRBV19 to TRBJ2-3, with D perhaps matching TRBD2 (6 bases). This CDR3 contains 15 residues. Trimming shortened V by 1 base and J by 4 bases, and 12 bases separated the two germline ends. In germline, CDR1 is LNHDA, CDR2 SQIVND (reference sequence).

The gene calls are TRBV20-1 and TRBJ2-1, with 10 bases that match TRBD1. CDR1 is DFQATT and CDR2 is SNEGSKA in the germline V gene (reference sequence). V shed 4 bases and J 15 bases; nucleotides not matched to a gene: 6. CDR3 length: 11 residues. The CDR3 bases are TGCAGTGCTACCGACAGGGGGCGTCTGTTCTTC. This encodes CSATDRGRLFF.

This sequence joins TRBV28 and TRBJ1-2; D not certain. The CDR3 has 16 amino acids. Deletions cut 2 bases from V and 2 bases from J, with 15 bases between. Per the germline V gene, CDR1 is MDHEN and CDR2 is SYDVKM. The CDR3, as DNA: TGTGCCAGCAGTTTACCCGGTCTCAATCAGAACTATGGCTACACCTTC. Translated: CASSLPGLNQNYGYTF.

This chain joins TRBV18 and TRBJ2-3, with TRBD2 as a possible D gene (5 bases). Per germline, CDR1 KGHSH and CDR2 LQKENI. The CDR3 has 11 amino acids. The V and J ends lost 4 bases and 9 bases respectively, with 8 bases between them. In DNA form, the CDR3 reads TGTGCCAGCTCACTAGGGAGAACGCAGTATTTT. As protein: CASSLGRTQYF. The complete variable domain, with remaining parts taken from reference TRBV18 and TRBJ2-3, reads NAGVMQNPRHLVRRRGQEARLRCSPMKGHSHVYWYRQLPEEGLKFMVYLQKENIIDESGMPKERFSAEFPKEGPSILRIQQVVRGDSAAYFCASSLGRTQYFGPGTRLTVL.

This clone came up a few times. The chain recombines TRBV7-2 with TRBJ2-1, with D perhaps TRBD2 (6 bases). Trimming left V 4 bases short and J 5 bases short, with 18 bases between. This CDR3 contains 16 residues. Germline V gene lookup returns CDR1 SGHTA and CDR2 FQGNSA. The CDR3 DNA is TGTGCCAGCAGCTACCGCGAGCGGGCTTACGACAATGAGCAGTTCTTC. It is translated as CASSYRERAYDNEQFF. The entire variable domain, with the rest obtained from reference TRBV7-2 and TRBJ2-1, is as follows: GAGVSQSPSNKVTEKGKDVELRCDPISGHTALYWYRQSLGQGLEFLIYFQGNSAPDKSGLPSDRFSAERTGGSVSTLTIQRTQQEDSAVYLCASSYRERAYDNEQFFGPGTRLTVL.

A few counts support this clone. The chain has TRBV5-4 and TRBJ2-6; the D is unclear. V lost 2 bases, J lost 0 bases, and 12 bases lay in between. CDR1 is SGHNT and CDR2 is YYREEE in the germline V gene (reference sequence). The CDR3 covers 17 residues. The CDR3 reads CASSFGGRSSGANVLTF. CDR3 DNA sequence: TGTGCCAGCAGCTTCGGTGGCAGGAGCTCTGGGGCCAACGTCCTGACTTTC.

V gene TRBV9 combines with J gene TRBJ2-1; either TRBD1 or TRBD2 may supply D (5 bases each). CDR3 length: 16 residues. Trimming removed 1 base at V and 8 bases at J, with 19 bases between. Per the germline V gene, CDR1 is SGDLS and CDR2 is YYNGEE. Here the CDR3 DNA reads TGTGCCAGCAGCGTAAGCGACCATACTAGGGGTGATGAGCAGTTCTTC. Translated, it gives CASSVSDHTRGDEQFF.

The rearrangement uses TRBV6-1 and TRBJ2-7; the D is unclear. Trimming stripped 8 bases from V and 2 bases from J, with 13 bases between. CDR3 length: 13 amino acids. The germline gives CDR1 MNHNS, CDR2 SASEGT. The CDR3 DNA reads as TGTGCCAGCGTGGGTACACCTCCCTACGAGCAGTACTTC. This codes for CASVGTPPYEQYF.

The V call is TRBV9, the J call TRBJ2-7; D remains ambiguous. Germline V lookup: CDR1 SGDLS, CDR2 YYNGEE. This CDR3 contains 13 residues. V was trimmed by 1 base and J by 6 bases, leaving 11 bases between them. CDR3 sequence reads: CASSVTPLGEQYF. DNA of the CDR3: TGTGCCAGCAGCGTAACCCCCCTTGGCGAGCAGTACTTC. The variable domain in full, with the rest retrieved from reference TRBV9 and TRBJ2-7, is DSGVTQTPKHLITATGQRVTLRCSPRSGDLSVYWYQQSLDQGLQFLIQYYNGEERAKGNILERFSAQQFPDLHSELNLSSLELGDSALYFCASSVTPLGEQYFGPGTRLTVT.

The V gene is TRBV6-1, the J gene TRBJ2-2; a possible D gene is TRBD2 (6 bases). Germline V lookup: CDR1 MNHNS, CDR2 SASEGT. Deletions cut 7 bases from V and 6 bases from J, with 15 bases between. This CDR3 is built from 14 residues. The CDR3 sequence: CASTPPGVPGELFF. The DNA for the CDR3 is TGTGCCAGCACTCCCCCGGGGGTCCCCGGGGAGCTGTTTTTT.

This clone has more than one count but fewer than ten. The V gene is TRBV9, the J gene TRBJ2-7; 7 bases map to TRBD1. J lost 4 bases, V lost 4 bases, and 11 bases had no gene match. This CDR3 has 15 residues. Germline V lookup: CDR1 SGDLS, CDR2 YYNGEE. The CDR3, as DNA: TGTGCCAGCAGCCCGCAGCCGACAGGGCAGTACGAGCAGTACTTC. Translated, it gives CASSPQPTGQYEQYF.

This clone has only a few counts. In DNA, the CDR3 is TGTGCCAGCAGTGGGGGCGTACCGGCGGGGCAGTACTTC. This gives the protein CASSGGVPAGQYF. The rearrangement joins TRBV28 to TRBJ2-7; D may be TRBD1 (6 bases). The germline V gene encodes CDR1 MDHEN and CDR2 SYDVKM. The CDR3 is 13 amino acids. V shed 5 bases and J shed 9 bases, with 17 bases lying between them.

There are a few counts of this clone. The genes are TRBV18 and TRBJ1-4; the D gene is possibly TRBD1 (5 bases). Per the germline V gene, CDR1 is KGHSH and CDR2 is LQKENI. The V end was cut by 8 bases, the J end by 4 bases, with 11 bases between. The length of the CDR3 is 13 residues. The CDR3 bases are TGTGCCAGCAGCGGGACCCTTAATGAAAAACTGTTTTTT. Translating gives CASSGTLNEKLFF.

This clone was found a few times. The V gene is TRBV18, the J gene TRBJ1-2; perhaps TRBD1 as D (6 bases). Germline assignment: CDR1 KGHSH and CDR2 LQKENI. V was trimmed by 0 bases and J by 4 bases, leaving 12 bases between them. CDR3 length: 15 residues. The CDR3: CASSPPVSRGYGYTF. CDR3 nucleotide sequence: TGTGCCAGCTCACCACCGGTTTCCAGGGGCTATGGCTACACCTTC.

This chain joins TRBV28 and TRBJ1-5; 8 bases agree with TRBD1. V shed 6 bases and J 3 bases; nucleotides not matched to a gene: 10. Germline V gene sequence: CDR1 MDHEN, CDR2 SYDVKM. The CDR3 length is 16 residues. The CDR3 sequence: CASSLRGRRNNQPQHF. The CDR3, as DNA: TGTGCCAGCAGCCTCAGGGGGCGGAGGAACAATCAGCCCCAGCATTTT.

On this clone: This sample includes further DNA sequences coding for the same CDR3. V is TRBV28 and J is TRBJ2-7; the match to TRBD2 covers 9 bases. Per germline, CDR1 MDHEN and CDR2 SYDVKM. The trim removed 4 bases at V and 2 bases at J, leaving 6 bases unmatched. This CDR3 is 15 amino acids long. The CDR3 sequence: CASSSAAGGPYEQYF. CDR3 nucleotide sequence: TGTGCCAGCAGTTCAGCAGCGGGAGGCCCCTACGAGCAGTACTTC.

The chain uses TRBV7-2 and TRBJ1-2; no reliable D call. Trimming shortened V by 1 base and J by 5 bases, and 8 bases separated the two germline ends. This CDR3 is 13 amino acids long. Germline V gene data show CDR1 as SGHTA and CDR2 as FQGNSA. The CDR3 here is CASSLGLLYGYTF. CDR3 sequence (DNA): TGTGCCAGCAGCTTAGGCCTACTTTATGGCTACACCTTC.

This clone was detected only once. The chain links TRBV28 to TRBJ1-4, with no clear D. CDR3 length: 15 residues. CDR1 and CDR2 from the germline V gene are MDHEN and SYDVKM. V was clipped by 1 base and J by 10 bases, with 16 bases between them. CDR3 residues: CASSLSGRERAKLFF. In nucleotides, the CDR3 is TGTGCCAGCAGTTTATCTGGTCGGGAACGGGCAAAACTGTTTTTT.

This clone was seen only a few times. Other DNA variants within this sample encode the same CDR3. The chain links TRBV15 to TRBJ2-3; D not resolved. Deletions cut 1 base from V and 0 bases from J, with 8 bases between. The CDR3 extends over 15 amino acids. In germline, CDR1 is LNHNV, CDR2 YYDKDF (reference sequence). The CDR3 region has the DNA TGTGCCACCAGCAGAGGACGAACTAGCACAGATACGCAGTATTTT. This translates into CATSRGRTSTDTQYF.

This clone was seen more than once but under ten times. The V and J genes are TRBV7-2 and TRBJ2-3, with a weak D call TRBD2 (6 bases). Germline V gene sequence: CDR1 SGHTA, CDR2 FQGNSA. The CDR3 contains 17 residues. V was shortened by 0 bases and J by 0 bases, with 13 bases between the two germline ends. This chain's CDR3 is CASSLAFAGTSTDTQYF. DNA for the CDR3: TGTGCCAGCAGCTTAGCTTTCGCGGGGACGAGCACAGATACGCAGTATTTT.

The rearrangement uses TRBV5-4 and TRBJ2-1; D possibly corresponds to TRBD2 (6 bases). This CDR3 is 16 amino acids long. Trimming took off 0 bases at V and 1 base at J, with 11 bases between the two ends. The germline CDR1 and CDR2 sequences are SGHNT and YYREEE (reference sequence). The CDR3: CASSLGGTSSYNEQFF. As DNA, the CDR3 is TGTGCCAGCAGCTTGGGCGGGACTTCGTCCTACAATGAGCAGTTCTTC.

The rearrangement links TRBV5-1 to TRBJ2-3; D gene uncertain. Looked up from germline, CDR1 is SGHRS and CDR2 is YFSETQ. Trimming shortened V by 0 bases and J by 1 base, and 9 bases separated the two germline ends. This CDR3 has 15 residues. Here the CDR3 DNA reads TGCGCCAGCAGCTTGGTCCAGACCGGCACAGATACGCAGTATTTT. Amino acid sequence: CASSLVQTGTDTQYF.

The rearrangement links TRBV4-2 to TRBJ2-3, with TRBD2 as a possible D gene (6 bases). CDR3 length: 18 amino acids. Germline CDR1 LGHNA, CDR2 YNFKEQ. Trimming pared 2 bases from V and 4 bases from J, leaving 22 bases between. CDR3 bases: TGTGCCAGCAGCCAAAACGCTGTTTTCGCGGGATACGCAGATACGCAGTATTTT. Encoded protein: CASSQNAVFAGYADTQYF.

This clone showed up just a few times. The chain is built from TRBV4-3 and TRBJ2-5; tentative D call: TRBD1 (6 bases). Trimming cost V 0 bases and J 10 bases, with 12 bases left between them. CDR1 is LGHNA and CDR2 is YSLEER in the germline V gene. CDR3 size: 13 residues. The CDR3 reads CASSQESEGDQYF. The CDR3 DNA reads as TGCGCCAGCAGCCAAGAGAGTGAGGGGGACCAGTACTTC.